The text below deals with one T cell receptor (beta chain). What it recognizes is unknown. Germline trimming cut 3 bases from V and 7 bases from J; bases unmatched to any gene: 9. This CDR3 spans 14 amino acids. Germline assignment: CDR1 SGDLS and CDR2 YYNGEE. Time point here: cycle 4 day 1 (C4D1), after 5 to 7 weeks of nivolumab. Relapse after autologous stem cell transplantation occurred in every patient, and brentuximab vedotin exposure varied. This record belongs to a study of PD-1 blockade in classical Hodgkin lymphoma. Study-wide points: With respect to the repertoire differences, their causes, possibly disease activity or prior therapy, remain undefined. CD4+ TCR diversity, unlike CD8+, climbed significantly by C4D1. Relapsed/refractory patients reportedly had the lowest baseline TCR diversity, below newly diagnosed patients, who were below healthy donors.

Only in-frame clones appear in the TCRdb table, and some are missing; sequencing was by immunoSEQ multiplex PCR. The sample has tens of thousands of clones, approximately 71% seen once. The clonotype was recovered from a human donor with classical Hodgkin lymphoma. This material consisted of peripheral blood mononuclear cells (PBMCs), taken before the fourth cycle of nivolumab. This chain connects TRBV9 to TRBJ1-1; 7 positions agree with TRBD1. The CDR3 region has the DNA TGTGCCAGCAGCGGTCGGGACAGTACTATTGAAGCTTTCTTT. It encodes CASSGRDSTIEAFF.